These T cell receptor beta chains were read from a single sample in a study of shared clonotypes between healthy human individuals. TCRdb's table, derived via immunoSEQ multiplex PCR, lists solely in-frame clones and lacks some. This table holds about 680,000 clones, about three quarters found once. The sample was memory CD4+ T cells sorted from blood. The receptors here all came from a woman in her twenties or thirties in good health. The CDR3 runs from the conserved cysteine through the conserved F or W. Fields, in order: D gene, CDR3 length, J gene, V gene, clone size, CDR3 protein. A D gene is named only where the DNA matches it firmly. Clone size is stated in some rows and not others, as once, few, many or a class when expanded.

>.|17|TRBJ2-7|TRBV27|.
CASSPRFGSGTFYEQYF
>TRBD2|16|TRBJ2-3|TRBV28|.
CASSFAGLVGTDTQYF
>.|13|TRBJ1-1|TRBV5-5|.
CASSITGTTEAFF
>.|17|TRBJ2-7|TRBV10-3|once
CAISESLGFGPAYEQYF
>.|15|TRBJ1-4|TRBV4-2|.
CASSATGPLDEKLFF
>TRBD2|15|TRBJ2-3|TRBV4-2|once
CASSQATSGTDTQYF
>TRBD1|16|TRBJ2-7|TRBV7-8|.
CASSLAGQGAAYEQYF
>TRBD2|15|TRBJ2-2|TRBV5-4|.
CASSFALAGTGELFF
>.|13|TRBJ2-7|TRBV7-8|.
CASSSRQRYEQYF
>.|15|TRBJ2-7|TRBV7-9|once
CASSRGRHGTYEQYF
>TRBD2|16|TRBJ2-7|TRBV11-2|.
CASSLGDQWEGYEQYF
>.|11|TRBJ2-3|TRBV14|.
CASSQGDTQYF
>.|13|TRBJ1-1|TRBV6-6|.
CASSYRRPDPAFF
>.|14|TRBJ2-6|TRBV6-5|.
CAIKQGGGANVLTF
>.|13|TRBJ2-5|TRBV27|.
CASRVSGGETQYF
>.|12|TRBJ2-7|TRBV2|.
CASSYRSYEQYF
>.|15|TRBJ1-4|TRBV6-1|once
CASSSVGAEGQKLFF
>TRBD2|18|TRBJ2-1|TRBV28|.
CASSLATVAGRSYNEQFF
>TRBD2|15|TRBJ2-5|TRBV19|few
CASSIGGTSGETQYF
>TRBD1|15|TRBJ2-1|TRBV14|.
CASSPTYGQGNEQFF
>.|13|TRBJ2-1|TRBV11-2|.
CASSLALYNEQFF
>.|14|TRBJ1-1|TRBV7-2|.
CASSPEGRSAEAFF
>TRBD1|15|TRBJ1-2|TRBV5-4|.
CASSPGGQSYLGYTF
>.|17|TRBJ1-1|TRBV29-1|.
CSLRDPGGTGANTEAFF
>.|14|TRBJ2-2|TRBV5-1|.
CASSLAGNTGELFF
>.|13|TRBJ2-7|TRBV7-7|few
CASSLGRDNEQYF
>TRBD1|15|TRBJ2-1|TRBV5-1|few
CASSTWGQDGNEQFF
>TRBD1|15|TRBJ1-4|TRBV6-5|.
CASSYGGQGAEKLFF
>.|14|TRBJ1-2|TRBV4-1|.
CASSQRGRVGGYTF
>.|14|TRBJ2-7|TRBV7-9|.
CASSLARGSHEQYF
>.|13|TRBJ1-1|TRBV28|.
CASTGFMNTEAFF
>.|15|TRBJ2-2|TRBV5-4|.
CASTLGLENTGELFF
>TRBD1|15|TRBJ1-5|TRBV19|.
CASSIGTGIHQPQHF
>.|12|TRBJ1-2|TRBV5-6|.
CASSLAREGYTF
>TRBD2|16|TRBJ2-7|TRBV23-1|.
CAISVGGGKRDYEQYF